The 29 T cell receptor beta chains presented below share a single source sample, sequenced in a study of cytomegalovirus exposure and HLA in healthy donors. The PCR made use of 60 Vbeta and 13 Jbeta primers. Using immunoSEQ multiplex PCR, the repertoire was profiled, and TCRdb retains in-frame clones only, with some absent. The table includes 150,000 to 200,000 clones, 70% to 90% detected once. The sample was PBMCs. These TCRs come from a young woman in good health and CMV-seropositive.

The chain uses TRBV11-3 and TRBJ2-3; weak D call: TRBD2 (7 bases). Germline V gives CDR1 SGHNT, CDR2 YENEEA. The CDR3 runs to 17 residues. V lost 4 bases and J lost 1, with 18 bases in between. The CDR3 DNA reads as TGTGCCAGCAGCTCACTAGGGGGGGCCTATGGCACAGATACGCAGTATTTT. This encodes CASSSLGGAYGTDTQYF.

This rearrangement joins TRBV7-9 to TRBJ2-7; weak D call: TRBD1 (5 bases). The V gene lost 1 base and the J gene lost 4 bases, with 8 bases spanning the gap. CDR3 size: 13 residues. CDR1 and CDR2 (germline): SEHNR, FQNEAQ (reference sequence). This CDR3 is CASSLGTIYEQYF. CDR3 bases: TGTGCCAGCAGCTTAGGGACAATTTACGAGCAGTACTTC.

This clone appeared once. This rearrangement joins TRBV27 to TRBJ1-2; no reliable D call. Between the trimmed V and J ends, which lost 4 bases and 2 bases, there was a span of 11 bases. The germline V gene has CDR1 MNHEY and CDR2 SMNVEV (reference sequence). This CDR3 has 14 amino acids. CDR3 DNA sequence: TGTGCCAGCAGTTCTACACTTAGCAACTATGGCTACACCTTC. It is translated as CASSSTLSNYGYTF.

J is TRBJ1-3 and V is TRBV4-1; 10 positions agree with TRBD1. There are 17 residues in the CDR3. Unmatched junction bases numbered 7, after V lost 1 base and J lost 4 bases. Per the germline V gene, CDR1 is MGHRA and CDR2 is YSYEKL. The CDR3 nucleotides read TGCGCCAGCAGCCAAGTCCTCGGGACAGGGGCCGGAAACACCATATATTTT. Translated: CASSQVLGTGAGNTIYF.

This chain connects TRBV19 to TRBJ2-6; tentative D call: TRBD1 (5 bases). There are 18 residues in the CDR3. V was clipped by 0 bases and J by 2 bases, with 14 bases between them. Germline V gives CDR1 LNHDA, CDR2 SQIVND (reference sequence). Here the CDR3 reads CASSIEAGITPGANVLTF. In DNA form, the CDR3 reads TGTGCCAGTAGTATAGAGGCAGGGATCACACCTGGGGCCAACGTCCTGACTTTC.

This clone was seen only once. This rearrangement joins TRBV7-8 to TRBJ1-1; weak D call: TRBD1 (5 bases). CDR1 and CDR2 from the germline V gene are SGHVS and FQNEAQ. The CDR3 runs 14 residues. Trimming stripped 3 bases from V and 1 base from J, with 9 bases between. CDR3 sequence (DNA): TGTGCCAGCAGCTTTGGAGGGACGAACACTGAAGCTTTCTTT. It specifies CASSFGGTNTEAFF.

This clone was counted only a few times. This sequence joins TRBV6-1 and TRBJ2-5; 9 bases are shared with TRBD2. The CDR3 is 15 amino acids. Germline values: CDR1 MNHNS, CDR2 SASEGT. Germline trimming cut 2 bases from V and 1 base from J; bases unmatched to any gene: 2. The CDR3 reads CASSEFSGGQETQYF. The CDR3 DNA sequence: TGTGCCAGCAGTGAATTTAGCGGGGGCCAAGAGACCCAGTACTTC.

As to this clone: One end of the junction fails to match germline, which may point to a read error. The rearrangement links TRBV7-6 to TRBJ2-5, with TRBD1 as a possible D gene (6 bases). The CDR3 length is 14 residues. The V gene's germline CDR1 is SGHVS and CDR2 FNYEAQ. CDR3 amino acids: CASSFTGTQEAQYF. CDR3 nucleotide sequence: TGTGCCAGCAGCTTTACAGGGACCCAAGAGGCCCAGTACTTC.

Only one count was recorded for this clone. The chain has TRBV7-3 and TRBJ2-1; D might be TRBD1 (6 bases). Germline V gives CDR1 SGHTA, CDR2 FQGTGA. This CDR3 is 14 amino acids long. Trimming shortened V by 0 bases and J by 8 bases, and 11 bases separated the two germline ends. CDR3 sequence reads: CASSLTSQGYEQFF. CDR3 coding DNA: TGTGCCAGCAGCTTAACTTCTCAGGGGTATGAGCAGTTCTTC.

This rearrangement joins TRBV4-1 to TRBJ2-1, with D maybe TRBD2 (6 bases). CDR1 and CDR2 from the germline V gene are MGHRA and YSYEKL. Trimming stripped 1 base from V and 9 bases from J, with 13 bases between. This CDR3 is built from 14 residues. CDR3 in amino acids: CASSQVPLGGEQFF. In DNA, the CDR3 is TGCGCCAGCAGCCAAGTCCCGTTGGGGGGTGAGCAGTTCTTC.

The chain is built from TRBV5-4 and TRBJ2-5, with TRBD2 identical over 7 bases. The CDR3 spans 14 residues. CDR1 and CDR2 (germline): SGHNT, YYREEE (reference sequence). The junction had 11 bases not matched to a gene; V was cut back by 10 bases and J by 2 bases. CDR3 in DNA: TGTGCCGCTTCGCCGGGAGGCCCTCAAGAGACCCAGTACTTC. Translating gives CAASPGGPQETQYF.

The V call is TRBV9, the J call TRBJ2-3, with TRBD2 matching over 8 bases. Germline CDR1 reads SGDLS; CDR2 reads YYNGEE. The CDR3 spans 17 residues. Trimming removed 4 bases from V and 2 bases from J; junction bases left unmatched: 12. The CDR3 protein is CASSLGGLAGYTDTQYF. As DNA, the CDR3 is TGTGCCAGCAGCCTGGGGGGTCTAGCGGGTTACACAGATACGCAGTATTTT.

The chain joins TRBV5-1 to TRBJ2-7; the D is unclear. CDR1 SGHRS and CDR2 YFSETQ come from the germline V gene. Trimming took 5 bases from V and 7 from J, leaving 10 bases between them. The CDR3 is made up of 11 amino acids. The CDR3 bases are TGCGCCAGCAGAGAAAACTCGGAGCAGTACTTC. It is translated as CASRENSEQYF.

The genes are TRBV29-1 and TRBJ1-2; 8 bases line up with TRBD1. The germline CDR1 and CDR2 sequences are SQVTM and ANQGSEA. CDR3 length: 13 amino acids. V shed 7 bases and J 8 bases; nucleotides not matched to a gene: 12. CDR3 sequence: CSAKFTGQEGYTF. The DNA of the CDR3 is TGCAGCGCAAAATTTACGGGACAGGAGGGCTACACCTTC.

V and J are TRBV7-8 and TRBJ1-1, with no clear D. Trimming cost V 7 bases and J 3 bases, with 15 bases left between them. CDR1 is SGHVS and CDR2 is FQNEAQ in the germline V gene. The CDR3 is made up of 14 amino acids. The CDR3 sequence is CASTNPPGDTEAFF. CDR3 DNA: TGTGCCAGCACCAACCCCCCGGGAGACACTGAAGCTTTCTTT.

This sequence joins TRBV19 and TRBJ1-3, with no clear D. The CDR3 runs 16 residues. The V end lost 5 bases, the J end lost 0 bases, and 14 bases lay between the germline ends. The germline V gene has CDR1 LNHDA and CDR2 SQIVND (reference sequence). CDR3 nucleotides: TGTGCCAGTAGTGTAACCGAAGGGAGCTCTGGAAACACCATATATTTT. As protein: CASSVTEGSSGNTIYF.

The genes are TRBV28 and TRBJ1-1; TRBD1 agrees at 11 bases. Trimming at V came to 8 bases and at J to 9 bases, leaving 11 bases not matched to a gene. This CDR3 has 14 amino acids. CDR1 and CDR2 (germline): MDHEN, SYDVKM. CDR3 sequence (DNA): TGTGCCAGCCTTGGGACAGGGGGACTCCGGAAAGCTTTCTTT. It encodes CASLGTGGLRKAFF.

The sample holds a few counts of this clone. The J gene is TRBJ1-1, the V gene TRBV6-1; D possibly corresponds to TRBD1 (6 bases). The CDR3 is 12 residues long. Trimming pared 10 bases from V and 9 bases from J, leaving 18 bases between. Germline values: CDR1 MNHNS, CDR2 SASEGT. As DNA, the CDR3 is TGTGCCACCAGATGGGAGGGGGGGAAAGCTTTCTTT. It codes for CATRWEGGKAFF.

The rearrangement joins TRBV6-1 to TRBJ1-2, with 7 bases identical to TRBD1. Germline V gives CDR1 MNHNS, CDR2 SASEGT. J gave up 1 base and V 6 bases, and 2 bases lay outside the gene matches. This CDR3 has 13 amino acids. CDR3 in DNA: TGTGCCAGCAGGACAGGGTTTAACTATGGCTACACCTTC. This translates into CASRTGFNYGYTF.

This clone turned up a few times. The genes are TRBV28 and TRBJ1-2; D might be TRBD1 (5 bases). This CDR3 contains 12 residues. The V end was cut by 6 bases, the J end by 4 bases, with 9 bases between. In germline, CDR1 is MDHEN, CDR2 SYDVKM. CDR3 in DNA: TGTGCCAGCAGCACGACAGTCTATGGCTACACCTTC. This encodes CASSTTVYGYTF.

This clone came up once. The chain carries TRBV19 and TRBJ2-3, with 7 bases fitting TRBD2. The V gene end was trimmed by 7 bases and the J gene end by 2 bases; junction bases not matched to a gene: 6. Germline V gene sequence: CDR1 LNHDA, CDR2 SQIVND (reference sequence). CDR3 length equals 14 residues. The DNA of the CDR3 is TGTGCCAGTAAACTTAGCGGGCACACAGATACGCAGTATTTT. It is translated as CASKLSGHTDTQYF.

This chain uses TRBV29-1 with TRBJ2-7; the D gene is possibly TRBD2 (6 bases). Germline CDR1 SQVTM, CDR2 ANQGSEA. CDR3 length: 12 residues. V was cut by 6 bases and J by 3 bases, with 12 bases left in between. CDR3 sequence: CSVARGGYEQYF. CDR3 coding DNA: TGCAGCGTCGCCCGGGGAGGCTACGAGCAGTACTTC.

The chain recombines TRBV30 with TRBJ2-3; tentatively, D is TRBD2 (6 bases). Germline-derived CDR1 and CDR2 are GTSNPN and SVGIG (reference sequence). The V end lost 0 bases, the J end lost 2 bases, and 12 bases lay between the germline ends. CDR3 length equals 15 residues. CDR3 protein: CAWSVYAGITDTQYF. Here the CDR3 DNA reads TGTGCCTGGAGTGTATATGCGGGGATCACAGATACGCAGTATTTT. The complete variable domain, with remaining parts taken from reference TRBV30 and TRBJ2-3, reads SQTIHQWPATLVQPVGSPLSLECTVEGTSNPNLYWYRQAAGRGLQLLFYSVGIGQISSEVPQNLSASRPQDRQFILSSKKLLLSDSGFYLCAWSVYAGITDTQYFGPGTRLTVL.

The chain recombines TRBV7-3 with TRBJ1-2; weak D call: TRBD1 (5 bases). Trimming stripped 1 base from V and 8 bases from J, with 14 bases between. The CDR3 extends over 14 amino acids. CDR1 is SGHTA, CDR2 FQGTGA, per germline. DNA of the CDR3: TGTGCCAGCAGCTTAATGGGGGGGAGGGGAGGCTACACCTTC. Amino acid sequence: CASSLMGGRGGYTF.

The chain recombines TRBV28 with TRBJ2-1; TRBD2 matches at 8 bases. Germline V gene lookup returns CDR1 MDHEN and CDR2 SYDVKM. V dropped 8 bases and J dropped 4; count of bases not matched to a gene: 10. The CDR3 runs 15 residues. CDR3 region: CASRAGGNSYNEQFF. CDR3 coding DNA: TGTGCCAGCCGCGCGGGGGGAAATTCTTACAATGAGCAGTTCTTC.

The rearrangement links TRBV7-3 to TRBJ2-4; 9 bases are shared with TRBD2. CDR3 length: 14 residues. V lost 5 bases to trimming and J lost 6 bases; unmatched junction nucleotides: 5. Germline CDR1 is SGHTA and CDR2 is FQGTGA. CDR3 sequence: CASSPGLARNIQYF. The CDR3 bases are TGTGCCAGCAGCCCGGGACTAGCTAGAAACATTCAGTACTTC.

This clone was picked up one time. The gene calls are TRBV7-9 and TRBJ1-1; D not resolved. From germline, CDR1 is SEHNR and CDR2 FQNEAQ (reference sequence). V was trimmed by 3 bases and J by 5 bases, leaving 10 bases between them. This CDR3 spans 13 amino acids. CDR3 sequence (DNA): TGTGCCAGCAGCTTGAACGGCGGAACTGAAGCTTTCTTT. Translation gives CASSLNGGTEAFF.

The chain uses TRBV6-1 and TRBJ2-5; perhaps TRBD2 as D (5 bases). Between the trimmed V and J ends, which lost 0 bases and 5 bases, there was a span of 10 bases. The CDR3 runs 14 residues. Per germline, CDR1 MNHNS and CDR2 SASEGT. The CDR3, as DNA: TGTGCCAGCAGTGAAGCCGCTAGGAGGGAGACCCAGTACTTC. This gives the protein CASSEAARRETQYF.

V usage is TRBV6-6 and J usage is TRBJ1-1; D is perhaps TRBD1 (6 bases). With 0 bases removed from V and 6 bases from J, the gap between germline ends came to 8 bases. The germline V gene encodes CDR1 MNHNY and CDR2 SVGAGI (reference sequence). The CDR3 is made up of 13 amino acids. CDR3 nucleotide sequence: TGTGCCAGCAGTTACTCGACAGGTGCTGAAGCTTTCTTT. Encoded protein: CASSYSTGAEAFF.